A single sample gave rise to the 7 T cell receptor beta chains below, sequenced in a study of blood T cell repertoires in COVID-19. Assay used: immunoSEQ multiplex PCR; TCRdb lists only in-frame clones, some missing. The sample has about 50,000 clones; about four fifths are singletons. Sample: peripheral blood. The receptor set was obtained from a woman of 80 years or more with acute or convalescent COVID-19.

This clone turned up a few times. The DNA for the CDR3 is TGCACCAGCTCCCTCGACAGTACGCCCCAGCATTTT. It translates to CTSSLDSTPQHF. The chain joins TRBV1 to TRBJ1-5; TRBD1 is taken as the D call from the table, unchecked against the DNA. TRBV1 corresponds to a pseudogene. The length of the CDR3 is 12 residues.

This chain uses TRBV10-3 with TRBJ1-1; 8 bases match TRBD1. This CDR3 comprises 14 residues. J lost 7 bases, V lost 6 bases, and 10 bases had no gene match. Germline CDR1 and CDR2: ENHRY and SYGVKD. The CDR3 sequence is CAIRATGAEDEAFF. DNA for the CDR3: TGTGCCATCAGGGCGACAGGGGCCGAAGATGAAGCTTTCTTT.

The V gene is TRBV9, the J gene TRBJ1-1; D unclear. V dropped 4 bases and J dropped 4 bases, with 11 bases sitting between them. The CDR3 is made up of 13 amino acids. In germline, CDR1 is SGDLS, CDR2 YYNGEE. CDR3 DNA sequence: TGTGCCAGCAGCCTAGTTGAGTTCACTGAAGCTTTCTTT. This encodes CASSLVEFTEAFF.

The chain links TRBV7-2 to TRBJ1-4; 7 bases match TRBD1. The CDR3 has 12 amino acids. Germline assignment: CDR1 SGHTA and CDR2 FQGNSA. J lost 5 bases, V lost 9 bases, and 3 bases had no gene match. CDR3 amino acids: CASRDRNEKLFF. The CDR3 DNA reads TGTGCCAGTCGGGACAGAAATGAAAAACTGTTTTTT.

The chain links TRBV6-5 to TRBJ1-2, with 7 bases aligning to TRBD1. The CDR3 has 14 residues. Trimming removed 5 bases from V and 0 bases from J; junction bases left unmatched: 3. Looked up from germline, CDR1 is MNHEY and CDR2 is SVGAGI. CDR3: CASSRTGANYGYTF. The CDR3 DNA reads TGTGCCAGCAGTCGGACAGGCGCTAACTATGGCTACACCTTC.

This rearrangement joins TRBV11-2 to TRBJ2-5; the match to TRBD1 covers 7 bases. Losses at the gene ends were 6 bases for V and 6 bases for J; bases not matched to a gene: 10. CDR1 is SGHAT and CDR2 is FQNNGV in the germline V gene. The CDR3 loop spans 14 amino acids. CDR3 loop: CASSRQGLMKTQYF. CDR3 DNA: TGTGCCAGCAGTCGACAGGGATTAATGAAGACCCAGTACTTC.

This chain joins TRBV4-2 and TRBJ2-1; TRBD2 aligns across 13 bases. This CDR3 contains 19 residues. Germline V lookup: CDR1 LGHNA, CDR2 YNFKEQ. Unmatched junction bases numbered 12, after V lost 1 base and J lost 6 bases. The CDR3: CASSQATRTSGGAANEQFF. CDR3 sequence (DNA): TGTGCCAGCAGCCAAGCTACAAGGACTAGCGGGGGAGCGGCCAATGAGCAGTTCTTC.